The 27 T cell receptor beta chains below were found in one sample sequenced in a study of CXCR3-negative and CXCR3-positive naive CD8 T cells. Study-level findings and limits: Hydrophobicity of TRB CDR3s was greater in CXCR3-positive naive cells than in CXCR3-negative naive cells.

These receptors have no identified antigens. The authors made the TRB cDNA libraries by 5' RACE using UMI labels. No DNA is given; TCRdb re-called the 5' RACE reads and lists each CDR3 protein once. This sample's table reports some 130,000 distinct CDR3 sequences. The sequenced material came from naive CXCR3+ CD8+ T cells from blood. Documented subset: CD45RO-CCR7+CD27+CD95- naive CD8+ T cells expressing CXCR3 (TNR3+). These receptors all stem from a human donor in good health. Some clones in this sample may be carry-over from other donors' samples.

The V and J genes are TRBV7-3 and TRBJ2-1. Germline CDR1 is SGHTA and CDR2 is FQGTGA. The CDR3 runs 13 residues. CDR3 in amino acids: CASSPSAHNEQFF.

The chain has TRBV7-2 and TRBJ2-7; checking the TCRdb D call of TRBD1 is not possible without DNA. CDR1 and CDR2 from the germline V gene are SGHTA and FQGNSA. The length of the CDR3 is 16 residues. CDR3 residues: CASSLDRDYPSYEQYF.

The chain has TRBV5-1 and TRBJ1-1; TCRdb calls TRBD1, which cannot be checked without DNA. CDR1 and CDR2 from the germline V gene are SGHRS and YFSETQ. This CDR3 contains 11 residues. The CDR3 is CASSTGTGAFF. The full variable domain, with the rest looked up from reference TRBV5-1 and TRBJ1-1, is KAGVTQTPRYLIKTRGQQVTLSCSPISGHRSVSWYQQTPGQGLQFLFEYFSETQRNKGNFPGRFSGRQFSNSRSEMNVSTLELGDSALYLCASSTGTGAFFGQGTRLTVV.

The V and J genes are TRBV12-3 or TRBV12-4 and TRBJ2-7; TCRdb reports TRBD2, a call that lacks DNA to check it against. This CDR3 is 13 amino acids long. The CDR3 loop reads CASTWVGAGEQYF.

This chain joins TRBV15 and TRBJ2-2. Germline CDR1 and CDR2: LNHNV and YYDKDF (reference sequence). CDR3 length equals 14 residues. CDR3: CATSRAANTGELFF.

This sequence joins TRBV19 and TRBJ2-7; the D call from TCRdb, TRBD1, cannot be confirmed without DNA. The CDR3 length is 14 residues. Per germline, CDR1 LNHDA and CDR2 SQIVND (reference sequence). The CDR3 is CASSMRQGAHEQYF.

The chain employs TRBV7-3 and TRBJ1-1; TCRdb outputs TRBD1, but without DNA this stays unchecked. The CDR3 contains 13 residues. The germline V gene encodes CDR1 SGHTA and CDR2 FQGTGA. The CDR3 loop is CASSLTLGQEAFF.

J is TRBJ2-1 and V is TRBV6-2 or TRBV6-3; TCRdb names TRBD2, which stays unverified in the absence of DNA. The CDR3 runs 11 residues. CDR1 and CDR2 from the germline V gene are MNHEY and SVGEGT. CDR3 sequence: CASGERFEQFF.

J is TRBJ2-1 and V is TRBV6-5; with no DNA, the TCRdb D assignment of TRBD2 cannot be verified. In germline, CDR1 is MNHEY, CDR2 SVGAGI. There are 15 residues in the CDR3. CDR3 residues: CASSPQSGRPDEQFF.

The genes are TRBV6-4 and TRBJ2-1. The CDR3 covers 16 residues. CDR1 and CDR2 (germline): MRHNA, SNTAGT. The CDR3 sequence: CASSDSKVASYNEQFF.

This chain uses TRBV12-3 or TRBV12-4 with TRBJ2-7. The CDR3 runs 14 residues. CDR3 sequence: CASSSITWGYEQYF.

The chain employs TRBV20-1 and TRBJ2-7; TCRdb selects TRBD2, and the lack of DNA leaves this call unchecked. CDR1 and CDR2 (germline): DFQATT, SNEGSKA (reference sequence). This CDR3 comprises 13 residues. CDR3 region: CSARGTSTYEQYF.

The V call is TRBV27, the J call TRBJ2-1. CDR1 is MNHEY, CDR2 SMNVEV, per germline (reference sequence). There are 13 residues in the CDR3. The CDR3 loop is CASSLKIYNEQFF.

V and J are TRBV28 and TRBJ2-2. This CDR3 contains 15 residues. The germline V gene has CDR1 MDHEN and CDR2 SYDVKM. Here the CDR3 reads CASSYVGPNTGELFF.

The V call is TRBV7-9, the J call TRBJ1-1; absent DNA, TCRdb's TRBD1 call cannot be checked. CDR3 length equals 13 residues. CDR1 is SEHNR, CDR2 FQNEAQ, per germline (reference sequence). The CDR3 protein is CASSSPGGIEAFF.

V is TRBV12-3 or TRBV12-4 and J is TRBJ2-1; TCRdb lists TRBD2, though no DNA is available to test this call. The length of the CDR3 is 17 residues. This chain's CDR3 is CASSLGSGGPSYNEQFF.

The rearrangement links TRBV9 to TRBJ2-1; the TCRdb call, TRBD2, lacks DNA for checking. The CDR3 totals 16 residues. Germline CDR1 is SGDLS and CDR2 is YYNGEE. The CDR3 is CASSPSSGATYNEQFF.

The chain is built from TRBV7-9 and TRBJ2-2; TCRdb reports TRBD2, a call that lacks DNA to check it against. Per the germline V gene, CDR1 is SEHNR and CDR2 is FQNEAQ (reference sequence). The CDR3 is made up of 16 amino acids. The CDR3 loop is CASSVLAGANTGELFF.

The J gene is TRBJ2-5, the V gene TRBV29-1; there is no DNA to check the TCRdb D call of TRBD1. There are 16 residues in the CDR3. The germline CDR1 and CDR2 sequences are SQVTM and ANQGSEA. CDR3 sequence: CSAPRGTEASSGTQYF.

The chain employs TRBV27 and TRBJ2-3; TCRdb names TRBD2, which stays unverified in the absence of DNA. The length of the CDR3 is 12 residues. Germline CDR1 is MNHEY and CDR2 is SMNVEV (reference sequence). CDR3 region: CASGDSPDTQYF.

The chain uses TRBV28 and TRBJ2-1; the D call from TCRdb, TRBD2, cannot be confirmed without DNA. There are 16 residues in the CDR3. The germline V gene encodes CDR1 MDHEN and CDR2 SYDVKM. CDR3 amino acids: CASSPRTSGPRNEQFF.

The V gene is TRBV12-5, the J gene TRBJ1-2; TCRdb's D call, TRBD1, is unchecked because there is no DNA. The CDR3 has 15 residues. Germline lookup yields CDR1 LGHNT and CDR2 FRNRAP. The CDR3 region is CASGFRTGGFYGYTF.

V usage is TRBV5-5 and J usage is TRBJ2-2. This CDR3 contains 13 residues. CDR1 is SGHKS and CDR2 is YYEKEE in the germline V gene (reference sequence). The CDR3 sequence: CASSPFKSGELFF.

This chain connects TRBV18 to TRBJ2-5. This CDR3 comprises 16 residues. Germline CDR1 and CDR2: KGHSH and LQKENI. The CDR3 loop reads CASSPGWNASEETQYF.

This CDR3 reads CSVEDWGQGAGGYTF. V and J are TRBV29-1 and TRBJ1-2; TCRdb's assignment of TRBD1 cannot be checked, as there is no DNA. This CDR3 has 15 residues. Germline V gene sequence: CDR1 SQVTM, CDR2 ANQGSEA.

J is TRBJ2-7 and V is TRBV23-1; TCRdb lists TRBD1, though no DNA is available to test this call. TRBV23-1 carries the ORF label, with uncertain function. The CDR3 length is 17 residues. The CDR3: CASKPGGTGGKGVEQYF.

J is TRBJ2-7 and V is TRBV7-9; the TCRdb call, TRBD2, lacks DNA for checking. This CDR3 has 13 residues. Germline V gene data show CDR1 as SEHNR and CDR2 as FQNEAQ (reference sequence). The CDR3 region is CASRGLAGYEQYF.